This note documents a single TCR beta chain sequence. Everyone who took part was 18 to 89 years old, and they came from about 25 US areas. Each recovered donor of Cohort 3 presented with two negative PCRs, clearance, or symptom resolution. Assay: immunoSEQ multiplex PCR; the TCRdb copy retains only in-frame clones and omits some. The data contain 490,000 or so clones, approximately 86% of them singletons. This CDR3 has 12 amino acids. CDR1 is SEHNR, CDR2 FQNEAQ, per germline (reference sequence). V was shortened by 10 bases and J by 0 bases, with 10 bases between the two germline ends. This sample is drawn from a study of blood T cell repertoires in COVID-19. As for the study in general: Whether acute or convalescent, the COVID-19 samples came from the United States, Italy and Spain. In each case, the material was cDNA or gDNA derived from T cells, B-cell-depleted T cells, or PBMCs.

Sequenced input: PBMCs or T cells enriched from blood (not recorded which). The chain recombines TRBV7-9 with TRBJ2-7; D unclear. The receptor's source is a woman aged 60-75 years who had recovered from COVID-19. The CDR3 DNA reads as TGTGCCATAGGCAACAGCTCCTACGAGCAGTACTTC. The encoded protein is CAIGNSSYEQYF.